This is a list of T cell receptor beta chains from one sample in a study of shared clonotypes between healthy human individuals. TCRdb keeps only in-frame clones here, not all; method: immunoSEQ multiplex PCR. Here the sample spans 1.6 million or so clones, around 98.5% being singletons. Material: naive CD4+ T cells sorted from blood. These receptors all stem from a man aged 25 to 45 in good health. The conserved cysteine and the conserved F or W are not part of the CDR3 here. Clone sizes are given selectively: once, few, many, or a class where the clone is expanded.

TRBJ2-7 | NA | TRBV30 | AWSRQGISSYEQY
TRBJ1-4 | NA | TRBV28 | ASSSYRNIEKLF
TRBJ2-1 | NA | TRBV29-1 | SVGGALNEQF
TRBJ1-5 | NA | TRBV28 | ASSLGDRGPNQPQH
TRBJ1-5 | NA | TRBV28 | ASSEKNQPQH
TRBJ2-4 | NA | TRBV18 | ASSPRDGWDIQY
TRBJ2-7 | once | TRBV5-1 | ASSPASEGWNEQY
TRBJ1-4 | NA | TRBV9 | ASSPLQGKANEKLF
TRBJ2-3 | NA | TRBV10-2 | ASSAFMGGFSSDTQY
TRBJ2-3 | NA | TRBV5-8 | ASSLGLAGRDTQY
TRBJ2-7 | NA | TRBV6-4 | ASSDGARRGTGCSYEQY
TRBJ1-1 | NA | TRBV10-3 | AISEVGGGTEAF
TRBJ2-6 | NA | TRBV11-3 | ASSLGGATGANVLT
TRBJ2-7 | NA | TRBV7-2 | ASSSRRIHEQY
TRBJ1-5 | NA | TRBV5-1 | ASSLGENQPQH
TRBJ2-1 | NA | TRBV9 | ASSVDFLVGNEQF
TRBJ2-7 | NA | TRBV5-4 | ASSRDASTRGQY
TRBJ2-3 | NA | TRBV4-2 | ASSKGAPSADTQY
TRBJ2-7 | NA | TRBV7-9 | ASSLVAGGPNEQY
TRBJ1-1 | NA | TRBV28 | ASNKPMNTEAF
TRBJ2-7 | NA | TRBV5-1 | ASSGGFGEQY
TRBJ1-3 | NA | TRBV18 | ASSPLSGTGSGNTIY
TRBJ2-7 | NA | TRBV28 | ASTIGAQGASYEQY
TRBJ1-4 | NA | TRBV7-9 | ASSLIGINEKLF
TRBJ2-3 | NA | TRBV25-1 | ASSELLFDTQY
TRBJ2-7 | NA | TRBV7-2 | ASSLGAGHSYEQY
TRBJ2-7 | NA | TRBV5-1 | ASSLAGLGDREQY
TRBJ2-3 | NA | TRBV25-1 | ASSGAGGNTQY
TRBJ2-3 | NA | TRBV10-2 | ASSEYHLEDTQY